A single sample gave rise to the 27 T cell receptor beta chains below, sequenced in a study of neurological immune-mediated disorders. A single record per CDR3 protein comes from TCRdb applying MiXCR to the 5' RACE reads. The repertoire holds about 30,000 distinct CDR3 sequences, with 15% as singletons. The sample consisted of PBMCs. Receptors originate from a man in his 70s in good health.

This clonotype appeared many times. The chain couples TRBV29-1 to TRBJ2-3; D is possibly TRBD1 (6 bases). CDR3 length: 14 residues. Trimming cost V 7 bases and J 4 bases, with 18 bases left between them. Germline assignment: CDR1 SQVTM and CDR2 ANQGSEA. In DNA, the CDR3 is TGCAGCGCCCGTACCGGGGCAGGGGCAGATACGCAGTATTTT. This gives the protein CSARTGAGADTQYF.

The table lists this clonotype with a count of one. This chain links TRBV12-3 or TRBV12-4 with TRBJ1-5; possible D gene TRBD1, 5 bases. The CDR3 is 14 amino acids. V lost 3 bases and J lost 5, with 11 bases in between. The CDR3 DNA follows: TGTGCCAGCAGTTTGTACGGGGGGGATCAGCCCCAGCATTTT. It translates to CASSLYGGDQPQHF.

In its sample, this clonotype was seen many times. The chain recombines TRBV5-1 with TRBJ2-3; D possibly corresponds to TRBD2 (6 bases). The germline V gene has CDR1 SGHRS and CDR2 YFSETQ. The CDR3 is made up of 16 amino acids. Trimming removed 7 bases from V and 2 bases from J, with 20 bases in between. The DNA for the CDR3 is TGCGCCAGCGCCCGGAGAGGCGGGGCCGACACAGATACGCAGTATTTT. Translated: CASARRGGADTDTQYF.

This clonotype was picked up many times. The gene calls are TRBV10-3 and TRBJ2-1, with 9 positions matching TRBD1. CDR1 and CDR2 (germline): ENHRY, SYGVKD. V shed 4 bases and J 0 bases; nucleotides not matched to a gene: 10. CDR3 length: 18 residues. This chain's CDR3 is CAISARTGEGGSYNEQFF. The CDR3 DNA reads TGTGCCATCAGTGCCAGGACAGGGGAAGGGGGCTCCTACAATGAGCAGTTCTTC.

This clonotype was counted many times. V is TRBV7-2 and J is TRBJ2-7; 10 bases are a match to TRBD1. Germline V gene sequence: CDR1 SGHTA, CDR2 FQGNSA. The V segment lost 3 bases and the J segment 4 bases; nucleotides outside the gene matches: 6. The CDR3 length is 15 residues. This CDR3 is CASSFSGQGSYEQYF. CDR3 nucleotides: TGTGCCAGCAGCTTCTCGGGACAGGGGAGTTACGAGCAGTACTTC. Full variable domain (missing parts from reference TRBV7-2 and TRBJ2-7): GAGVSQSPSNKVTEKGKDVELRCDPISGHTALYWYRQSLGQGLEFLIYFQGNSAPDKSGLPSDRFSAERTGGSVSTLTIQRTQQEDSAVYLCASSFSGQGSYEQYFGPGTRLTVT.

This clonotype has at least ten counts. The CDR3: CASSLVSGGSPYEQYF. CDR3 coding DNA: TGTGCCAGCAGCCTCGTAAGCGGGGGGTCGCCCTACGAGCAGTACTTC. This chain joins TRBV4-2 and TRBJ2-7, with 9 nucleotides matching TRBD2. V shed 4 bases and J 2 bases; nucleotides not matched to a gene: 9. This CDR3 has 16 amino acids. The germline gives CDR1 LGHNA, CDR2 YNFKEQ.

This clonotype appeared many times. The chain joins TRBV10-3 to TRBJ1-5; perhaps TRBD1 as D (5 bases). Germline assignment: CDR1 ENHRY and CDR2 SYGVKD. This CDR3 has 14 amino acids. V shed 0 bases and J shed 6 bases, with 9 bases lying between them. This CDR3 reads CAISESGVVQPQHF. CDR3 DNA sequence: TGTGCCATCAGTGAGTCAGGGGTCGTTCAGCCCCAGCATTTT.

This clonotype was counted ten times or more. J is TRBJ2-2 and V is TRBV15; 11 bases fit TRBD2. The CDR3 is made up of 16 amino acids. V was pared by 6 bases and J by 4 bases, with 7 bases of the junction left unmatched. Germline CDR1 LNHNV, CDR2 YYDKDF (reference sequence). The CDR3 DNA reads TGTGCCACCAGTTATTCTAGCGGGGGGCGCACCGGGGAGCTGTTTTTT. It yields the protein CATSYSSGGRTGELFF. The variable domain in full, completed from reference TRBV15 and TRBJ2-2, reads DAMVIQNPRYQVTQFGKPVTLSCSQTLNHNVMYWYQQKSSQAPKLLFHYYDKDFNNEADTPDNFQSRRPNTSFCFLDIRSPGLGDTAMYLCATSYSSGGRTGELFFGEGSRLTVL.

Ten or more counts support this clonotype. The chain links TRBV12-3 or TRBV12-4 to TRBJ2-3, with 9 bases matching TRBD1. CDR3 length equals 15 residues. With V trimmed by 4 bases and J by 4 bases, 6 bases remained unmatched. Here the CDR3 reads CASSSYGTGPDTQYF. In DNA, the CDR3 is TGTGCCAGCAGTTCCTACGGGACAGGGCCAGATACGCAGTATTTT.

By share, this clonotype ranks as hyperexpanded (1% or more). The V and J genes are TRBV20-1 and TRBJ2-3; TRBD2 matches at 8 bases. This CDR3 comprises 13 residues. Per the germline V gene, CDR1 is DFQATT and CDR2 is SNEGSKA (reference sequence). Trimming took 3 bases from V and 6 from J; bases not matched to a gene: 5. CDR3: CSASGGAWDTQYF. DNA for the CDR3: TGCAGTGCTAGCGGGGGGGCCTGGGATACGCAGTATTTT.

By its share, this clonotype is medium-sized. This sequence joins TRBV7-2 and TRBJ2-5; D is tentatively TRBD1 or TRBD2 (6 bases each). The germline V gene encodes CDR1 SGHTA and CDR2 FQGNSA. CDR3 size: 13 residues. V gave up 6 bases and J gave up 5 bases, with 13 bases separating them. CDR3 nucleotides: TGTGCCAGCAGAGGGGGGCCGGGGGAGACCCAGTACTTC. Its protein product is CASRGGPGETQYF.

The chain uses TRBV9 and TRBJ2-3; D is ambiguous. Trimming pared 0 bases from V and 8 bases from J, leaving 16 bases between. Germline V gene lookup returns CDR1 SGDLS and CDR2 YYNGEE. CDR3 length equals 15 residues. CDR3 nucleotide sequence: TGTGCCAGCAGCGTAGAGGGTCGGCATGTAGGTACGCAGTATTTT. Amino acids: CASSVEGRHVGTQYF. Full variable domain (rest looked up from reference TRBV9 and TRBJ2-3): DSGVTQTPKHLITATGQRVTLRCSPRSGDLSVYWYQQSLDQGLQFLIQYYNGEERAKGNILERFSAQQFPDLHSELNLSSLELGDSALYFCASSVEGRHVGTQYFGPGTRLTVL.

This clonotype was seen ten or more times. The V and J genes are TRBV24-1 and TRBJ2-7; D unclear. Per the germline V gene, CDR1 is KGHDR and CDR2 is SFDVKD. The CDR3 contains 14 residues. V was cut by 4 bases and J by 4 bases, with 13 bases left in between. The CDR3 DNA sequence: TGTGCCACCAGTGACTCCCGCCCAGAGTACGAGCAGTACTTC. Translated: CATSDSRPEYEQYF.

Turning to this clonotype: The junction and the germline gene differ at one end; a read error may be behind it. J is TRBJ2-3 and V is TRBV6-5, with D possibly matching TRBD2 (5 bases). Germline-derived CDR1 and CDR2 are MNHEY and SVGAGI. There are 12 residues in the CDR3. The chain's CDR3 is CVSSSSRDTQYF. CDR3 DNA: TGTGTCAGCAGCTCATCTCGGGATACACAGTATTTT.

This clonotype was observed many times. CDR3 nucleotide sequence: TGTGCCAGCAGCCAAGTAGGGAGCTCCTACGAGCAGTACTTC. Its protein is CASSQVGSSYEQYF. The chain employs TRBV14 and TRBJ2-7; a possible D gene is TRBD2 (5 bases). Trimming shortened V by 1 base and J by 0 bases, and 7 bases separated the two germline ends. The CDR3 has 14 residues. Germline V gives CDR1 SGHDN, CDR2 FVKESK. Complete variable domain (other parts from reference TRBV14 and TRBJ2-7): EAGVTQFPSHSVIEKGQTVTLRCDPISGHDNLYWYRRVMGKEIKFLLHFVKESKQDESGMPNNRFLAERTGGTYSTLKVQPAELEDSGVYFCASSQVGSSYEQYFGPGTRLTVT.

The table lists this clonotype with many counts. In nucleotides, the CDR3 is TGCGCCAGCAGCCAAATAACCTACCGGGGCAGATCGGTGAACACTGAAGCTTTCTTT. Translation: CASSQITYRGRSVNTEAFF. This chain links TRBV4-3 with TRBJ1-1; the D gene is possibly TRBD1 (5 bases). From germline, CDR1 is LGHNA and CDR2 YSLEER. The CDR3 loop spans 19 amino acids. Trimming took off 2 bases at V and 0 bases at J, with 22 bases between the two ends.

This clonotype was found many times. This chain uses TRBV24-1 with TRBJ2-1; the D gene is possibly TRBD2 (7 bases). This CDR3 region has 14 residues. Germline V gene data show CDR1 as KGHDR and CDR2 as SFDVKD. The V and J ends lost 6 bases and 8 bases respectively, with 16 bases between them. CDR3: CATSLVGGLDEQFF. The CDR3 DNA follows: TGTGCCACCAGTTTGGTGGGGGGGCTCGATGAGCAGTTCTTC.

This clonotype has ten or more counts. The chain combines TRBV15 with TRBJ2-7; TRBD1 agrees at 8 bases. Germline V gene sequence: CDR1 LNHNV, CDR2 YYDKDF (reference sequence). This CDR3 spans 15 amino acids. J was trimmed by 11 bases and V by 1 base; bases with no gene match: 13. The CDR3 DNA reads TGTGCCACCAGCAGAGGTGTGGACAGGGTTCCGAGGAAGTACTTC. Translation: CATSRGVDRVPRKYF.

The chain recombines TRBV6-5 with TRBJ2-1; no firm D call. Germline V gene data show CDR1 as MNHEY and CDR2 as SVGAGI. V lost 9 bases, J lost 0 bases, and 9 bases lay in between. CDR3 length: 13 residues. The CDR3 sequence is CASRQSSYNEQFF. CDR3 sequence (DNA): TGTGCCAGTAGGCAGAGCTCCTACAATGAGCAGTTCTTC.

This clonotype was found many times. The rearrangement joins TRBV24-1 to TRBJ2-1, with D perhaps given as TRBD1 or TRBD2 (6 bases each). The CDR3 covers 17 residues. Germline loops: CDR1 KGHDR, CDR2 SFDVKD. V was clipped by 4 bases and J by 8 bases, with 23 bases between them. The CDR3: CATSDPLPGEDYDEQFF. For the CDR3, the DNA is TGTGCCACCAGTGACCCCTTGCCAGGGGAGGATTACGATGAGCAGTTCTTC.

The V and J genes are TRBV11-3 and TRBJ2-3; D is unresolved. Trimming left V 1 base short and J 0 bases short, with 14 bases between. This CDR3 region has 17 residues. Germline V CDR1 and CDR2: SGHNT, YENEEA. CDR3 DNA: TGTGCCAGCAGCTTAGGGGTCTGGGCGACTAGCACAGATACGCAGTATTTT. Encoded protein: CASSLGVWATSTDTQYF.

This clonotype was observed at least ten times. This rearrangement joins TRBV29-1 to TRBJ1-1; D unresolved. V was cut by 1 base and J by 0 bases, with 12 bases left in between. The CDR3 is 15 residues long. Germline CDR1 and CDR2: SQVTM and ANQGSEA. This chain's CDR3 is CSVEGGWAMNTEAFF. CDR3 nucleotides: TGCAGCGTTGAAGGGGGTTGGGCCATGAACACTGAAGCTTTCTTT.

This clonotype was seen many times. This chain links TRBV5-5 with TRBJ2-3, with 8 bases lining up with TRBD2. Trimming removed 0 bases from V and 6 bases from J; junction bases left unmatched: 6. The germline CDR1 and CDR2 sequences are SGHKS and YYEKEE (reference sequence). This CDR3 has 15 amino acids. CDR3 loop: CASSLGPGGVDTQYF. CDR3 sequence (DNA): TGTGCCAGCAGCTTGGGTCCGGGGGGGGTGGATACGCAGTATTTT.

Many counts were recorded for this clonotype. V gene TRBV5-6 combines with J gene TRBJ2-2; the D gene is possibly TRBD1 (6 bases). The CDR3 length is 13 residues. V was trimmed by 4 bases and J by 6 bases, leaving 10 bases between them. Germline values: CDR1 SGHDT, CDR2 YYEEEE. Written as DNA, the CDR3 is TGTGCCAGCAGCCGCTACAGGGCCGGGGAGCTGTTTTTT. Protein product: CASSRYRAGELFF.

In its sample, this clonotype was seen many times. V is TRBV7-6 and J is TRBJ2-7; 9 positions match TRBD1. In germline, CDR1 is SGHVS, CDR2 FNYEAQ. This CDR3 has 15 amino acids. J was trimmed by 6 bases and V by 2 bases; bases with no gene match: 8. CDR3 DNA: TGTGCCAGCAGCTTATCCGGACAGGGGACAGGCGAGCAGTACTTC. The encoded protein is CASSLSGQGTGEQYF.

This clonotype came up a few times. The chain combines TRBV19 with TRBJ2-7; tentatively, D is TRBD1 or TRBD2 (6 bases each). Trimming cost V 5 bases and J 2 bases, with 19 bases left between them. Germline loops: CDR1 LNHDA, CDR2 SQIVND (reference sequence). This CDR3 has 16 residues. The CDR3 region has the DNA TGTGCCAGTAGTCTTGACCACCCCGGGGGCCCCTACGAGCAGTACTTC. Encoded protein: CASSLDHPGGPYEQYF.

The J gene is TRBJ2-2, the V gene TRBV11-2; 10 bases map to TRBD2. The germline V gene encodes CDR1 SGHAT and CDR2 FQNNGV. The CDR3 has 16 amino acids. V shed 4 bases, J shed 3 bases, and the junction held 5 bases outside the gene matches. CDR3 DNA: TGTGCCAGCAGCTCGTCTAGCGGGAGCTACACCGGGGAGCTGTTTTTT. Its translation: CASSSSSGSYTGELFF.